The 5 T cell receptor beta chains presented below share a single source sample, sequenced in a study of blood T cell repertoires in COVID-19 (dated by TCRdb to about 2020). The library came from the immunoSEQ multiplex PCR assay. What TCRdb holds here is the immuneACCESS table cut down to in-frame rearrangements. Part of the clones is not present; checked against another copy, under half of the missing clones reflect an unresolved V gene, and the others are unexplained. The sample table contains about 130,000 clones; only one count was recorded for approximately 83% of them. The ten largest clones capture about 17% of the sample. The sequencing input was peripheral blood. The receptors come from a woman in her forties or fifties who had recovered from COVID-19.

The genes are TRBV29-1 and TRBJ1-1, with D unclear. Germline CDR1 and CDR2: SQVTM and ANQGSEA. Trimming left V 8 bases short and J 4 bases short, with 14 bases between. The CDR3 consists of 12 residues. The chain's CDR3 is CSLSNRGTEAFF. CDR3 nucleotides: TGCAGCTTAAGCAACCGGGGCACTGAAGCTTTCTTT.

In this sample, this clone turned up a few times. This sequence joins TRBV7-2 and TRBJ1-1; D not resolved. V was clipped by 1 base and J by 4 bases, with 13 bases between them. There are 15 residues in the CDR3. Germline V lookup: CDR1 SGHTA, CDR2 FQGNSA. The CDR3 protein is CASSLGVAGFTEAFF. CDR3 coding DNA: TGTGCCAGCAGCTTAGGTGTTGCGGGTTTCACTGAAGCTTTCTTT.

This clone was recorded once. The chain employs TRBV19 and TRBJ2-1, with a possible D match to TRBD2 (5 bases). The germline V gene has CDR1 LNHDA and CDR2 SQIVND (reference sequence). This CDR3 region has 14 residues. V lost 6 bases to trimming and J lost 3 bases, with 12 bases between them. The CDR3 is CASSATRDYNEQFF. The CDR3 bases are TGTGCCAGTAGCGCGACCCGGGACTACAATGAGCAGTTCTTC. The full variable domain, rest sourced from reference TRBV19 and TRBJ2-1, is DGGITQSPKYLFRKEGQNVTLSCEQNLNHDAMYWYRQDPGQGLRLIYYSQIVNDFQKGDIAEGYSVSREKKESFPLTVTSAQKNPTAFYLCASSATRDYNEQFFGPGTRLTVL.

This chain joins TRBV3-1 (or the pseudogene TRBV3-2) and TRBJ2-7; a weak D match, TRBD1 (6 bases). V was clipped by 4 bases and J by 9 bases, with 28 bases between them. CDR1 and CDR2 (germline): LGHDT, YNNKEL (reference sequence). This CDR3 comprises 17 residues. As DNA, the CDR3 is TGTGCCAGCAGCCGCAACTACCCACAGGGTTATGGTTCTCGGCAGTACTTC. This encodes CASSRNYPQGYGSRQYF.

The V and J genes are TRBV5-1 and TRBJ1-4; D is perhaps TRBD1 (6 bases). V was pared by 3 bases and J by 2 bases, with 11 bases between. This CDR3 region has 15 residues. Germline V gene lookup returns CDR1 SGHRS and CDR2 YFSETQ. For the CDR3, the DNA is TGCGCCAGCAGCTCCAGGGGTGTCACTAATGAAAAACTGTTTTTT. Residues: CASSSRGVTNEKLFF.